This T cell receptor beta chain originates from a study of neurological immune-mediated disorders. The team produced cDNA through 5'RACE using 10-nucleotide random UMIs. TCRdb re-called the 5' RACE reads through MiXCR, storing one row per CDR3 protein. In the table there are about 53,000 distinct CDR3 sequences, 16% of which are singletons. Regarding the study as a whole: The absence of any CDR3 amino acid sequence shared by expanded clones across subjects suggests that repertoires were private in all groups.

This clonotype was counted at least ten times. Its antigen is not identified. Sequences were obtained from PBMCs. This TCR came from a man aged 55 to 70 in good health.

Written as DNA, the CDR3 is TGTGCCAGCAGCACCCGGGGCAATCAGCCCCAGCATTTT. It yields the protein CASSTRGNQPQHF. V gene TRBV7-2 combines with J gene TRBJ1-5; D remains unclear. From germline, CDR1 is SGHTA and CDR2 FQGNSA. Deletions cut 5 bases from V and 2 bases from J, with 7 bases between. The CDR3 totals 13 residues.